This T cell receptor beta chain was observed in a study of T-cell memory formation after mild COVID-19. General study findings and limits: The main location of contracting CD4+ clones was CM and EM, and that of contracting CD8+ clones was EMRA.

This clonotype was found a few times. Antigen unknown. From the 5' RACE reads, TCRdb called clonotypes with MiXCR, one entry per CDR3 protein. The table records under 700,000 distinct CDR3 sequences, over 20% of them present only once. V trimming: 5 bases; J trimming: 7 bases; junction bases outside the gene matches: 4. This CDR3 region has 14 residues. In germline, CDR1 is SGHAT, CDR2 FQNNGV. The chain recombines TRBV11-2 with TRBJ1-6, with 8 bases lining up with TRBD1. The source is an adult woman who had mild COVID-19 (a few samples of this study predate the infection). Cell type and time point are not known. Sequenced sample: PBMCs or a T cell subset sorted from them (not recorded which). The CDR3 DNA reads as TGTGCCAGCAGCCTGGACAGGGTAAATTCACCCCTCCACTTT. It codes for CASSLDRVNSPLHF.